This T cell receptor (beta chain) was recorded in a study of blood T cell repertoires in COVID-19. Study-level information: Material from acute and convalescent COVID-19 was sourced from the United States, Italy and Spain.

Methods used by the authors: Reference gene primer amplification gave nucleated cell count estimates. The data were produced by immunoSEQ multiplex PCR, yet TCRdb's version contains in-frame clones alone and is incomplete. V and J calls and clone size are given by that table; D and trimming were obtained from the DNA. The table lists about 110,000 clones, just over 85% of them singletons, with under 3% in the top ten. The CDR3 is 16 residues long. The germline V gene encodes CDR1 SGHDN and CDR2 FVKESK. The trim removed 6 bases at V and 3 bases at J, leaving 8 bases unmatched. Sequencing used peripheral blood. The source of this sequence is a human donor in a cohort sampled during active COVID-19. The J gene is TRBJ2-3, the V gene TRBV14; 11 bases are shared with TRBD1. The CDR3 loop is CASSSGTGGMTDTQYF. The CDR3, as DNA: TGTGCCAGCAGTTCCGGGACAGGGGGAATGACAGATACGCAGTATTTT.